This TCR beta chain is from a study of cytomegalovirus exposure and HLA in healthy donors. Looking at the study overall: Drawn from HLA-typed donors, about 85 million unique TCRs were held in an early data release. Study-wide results and caveats: In a later analysis, an Asian-associated ancestry cluster reportedly showed fewer N-insertions than the approximately 660-donor mean. Productive rates of about 87% or about 30% were seen for most TCR beta V segments in an earlier analysis.

Notes on this clone: Antigen specificity is unknown.

CDR1 and CDR2 (germline): SGHTA, FQGNSA. With 10 bases removed from V and 10 bases from J, the gap between germline ends came to 20 bases. This CDR3 contains 14 residues. The PCR had 60 Vbeta and 13 Jbeta primers. TCRdb's table, derived via immunoSEQ multiplex PCR, lists solely in-frame clones and lacks some. Here the sample spans approximately 160,000 clones, about three quarters being singletons. The sample was PBMCs. The chain employs TRBV7-2 and TRBJ1-6; D not resolved. This TCR came from a middle-aged woman in good health and CMV-seropositive. As DNA, the CDR3 is TGTGCCACCTCACCGCGGGGATCAGCGTCACCCCTCCACTTT. Encoded protein: CATSPRGSASPLHF.